The 3 T cell receptor beta chains below were found in one sample sequenced in a study of blood T cells in healthy people across ages. PCR was performed a second time for roughly 7 to 12 cycles using a sample-barcoded 5' primer and a J-beta primer mix. TCRdb re-derived calls from the 5' RACE reads in MiXCR, one entry per CDR3 protein. The table includes 1.5 million to 2 million distinct CDR3 sequences, under 30% detected once. Sequenced material: blood. The origin of the receptors is a woman aged 25 to 39 in good health.

The chain has TRBV5-1 and TRBJ2-1, with 7 bases lining up with TRBD2. CDR1 is SGHRS, CDR2 YFSETQ, per germline. Trimming cost V 0 bases and J 2 bases; bases outside gene matches: 5. There are 16 residues in the CDR3. DNA of the CDR3: TGCGCCAGCAGCTTGGATCCCCGGGAGGCCTACAATGAGCAGTTCTTC. It specifies CASSLDPREAYNEQFF.

J is TRBJ2-7 and V is TRBV7-2; D unclear. Looked up from germline, CDR1 is SGHTA and CDR2 is FQGNSA. The V and J ends lost 2 bases and 4 bases respectively, with 6 bases between them. This CDR3 has 12 amino acids. In nucleotides, the CDR3 is TGTGCCAGCAGCTTAAATAAATACGAGCAGTACTTC. Protein: CASSLNKYEQYF.

The chain has TRBV27 and TRBJ2-1, with D perhaps matching TRBD2 (7 bases). The CDR3 totals 14 residues. V was shortened by 8 bases and J by 11 bases, with 22 bases between the two germline ends. CDR1 is MNHEY, CDR2 SMNVEV, per germline (reference sequence). The chain's CDR3 is CASPAGGGQDKQFF. DNA for the CDR3: TGTGCCAGCCCAGCGGGCGGGGGCCAAGATAAGCAGTTCTTC.